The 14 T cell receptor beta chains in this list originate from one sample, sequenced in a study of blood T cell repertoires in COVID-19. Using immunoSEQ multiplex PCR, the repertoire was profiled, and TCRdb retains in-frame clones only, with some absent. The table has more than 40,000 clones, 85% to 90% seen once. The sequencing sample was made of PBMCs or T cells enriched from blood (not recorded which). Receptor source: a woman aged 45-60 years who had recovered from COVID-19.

The CDR3 loop is CASSTTSSRWNEQFF. The CDR3 nucleotides are TGTGCCAGTAGTACCACTAGCTCGAGATGGAATGAGCAGTTCTTC. The V call is TRBV19, the J call TRBJ2-1; D is possibly TRBD2 (6 bases). There are 15 residues in the CDR3. CDR1 LNHDA and CDR2 SQIVND come from the germline V gene (reference sequence). The V gene lost 4 bases and the J gene lost 7 bases, with 17 bases spanning the gap.

The CDR3 nucleotides read TGTGCCAGCAGCCTCCCGCCCGGCGGAACCCTCCGTAGTGGCTATGGCTACACCTTC. Protein sequence: CASSLPPGGTLRSGYGYTF. This chain connects TRBV6-2 or TRBV6-3 to TRBJ1-2; D gene unclear. This CDR3 region has 19 residues. V was trimmed by 6 bases and J by 4 bases, leaving 30 bases between them. The V gene's germline CDR1 is MNHEY and CDR2 SVGEGT.

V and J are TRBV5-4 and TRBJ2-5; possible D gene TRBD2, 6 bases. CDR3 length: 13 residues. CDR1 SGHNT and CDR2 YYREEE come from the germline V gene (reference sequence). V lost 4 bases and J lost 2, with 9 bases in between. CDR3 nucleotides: TGTGCCAGCAGCCGGGACTCTCAAGAGACCCAGTACTTC. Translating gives CASSRDSQETQYF. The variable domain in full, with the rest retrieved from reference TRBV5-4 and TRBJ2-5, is ETGVTQSPTHLIKTRGQQVTLRCSSQSGHNTVSWYQQALGQGPQFIFQYYREEENGRGNFPPRFSGLQFPNYSSELNVNALELDDSALYLCASSRDSQETQYFGPGTRLLVL.

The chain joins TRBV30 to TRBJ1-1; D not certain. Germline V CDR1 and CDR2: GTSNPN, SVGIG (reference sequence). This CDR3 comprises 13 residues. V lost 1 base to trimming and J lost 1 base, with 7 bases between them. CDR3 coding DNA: TGTGCCTGGAGTGAATCCCGGAACACTGAAGCTTTCTTT. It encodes CAWSESRNTEAFF.

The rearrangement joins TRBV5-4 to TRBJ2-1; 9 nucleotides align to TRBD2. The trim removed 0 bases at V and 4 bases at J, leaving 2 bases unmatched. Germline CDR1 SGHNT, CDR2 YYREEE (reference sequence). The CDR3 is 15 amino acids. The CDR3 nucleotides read TGTGCCAGCAGCTTGGGACTAGCGGATTACAATGAGCAGTTCTTC. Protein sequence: CASSLGLADYNEQFF.

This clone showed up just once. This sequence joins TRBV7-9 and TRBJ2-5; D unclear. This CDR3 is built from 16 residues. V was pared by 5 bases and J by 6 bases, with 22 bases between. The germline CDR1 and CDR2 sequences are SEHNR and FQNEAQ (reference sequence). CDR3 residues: CASSTFPPVPTKTQYF. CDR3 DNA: TGTGCCAGCAGCACCTTCCCTCCGGTGCCCACGAAGACCCAGTACTTC.

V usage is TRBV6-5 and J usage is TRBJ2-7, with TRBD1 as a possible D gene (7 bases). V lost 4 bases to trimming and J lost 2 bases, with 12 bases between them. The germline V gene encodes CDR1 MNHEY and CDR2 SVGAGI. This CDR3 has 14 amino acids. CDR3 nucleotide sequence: TGTGCCAGCAGTTTGGGGGGACAGACCTACGAGCAGTACTTC. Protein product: CASSLGGQTYEQYF.

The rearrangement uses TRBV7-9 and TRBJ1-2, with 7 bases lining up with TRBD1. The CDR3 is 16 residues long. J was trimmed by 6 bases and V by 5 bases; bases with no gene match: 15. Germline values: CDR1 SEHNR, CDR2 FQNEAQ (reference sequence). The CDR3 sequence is CASSHDRAFSWDGYTF. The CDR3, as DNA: TGTGCCAGCAGCCATGACAGGGCCTTTTCCTGGGATGGCTACACCTTC.

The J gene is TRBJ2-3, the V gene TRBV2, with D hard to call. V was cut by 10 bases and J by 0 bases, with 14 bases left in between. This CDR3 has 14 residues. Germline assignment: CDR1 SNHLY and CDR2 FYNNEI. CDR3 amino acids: CATSGGLSTDTQYF. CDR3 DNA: TGTGCCACCTCTGGCGGCCTTAGCACAGATACGCAGTATTTT.

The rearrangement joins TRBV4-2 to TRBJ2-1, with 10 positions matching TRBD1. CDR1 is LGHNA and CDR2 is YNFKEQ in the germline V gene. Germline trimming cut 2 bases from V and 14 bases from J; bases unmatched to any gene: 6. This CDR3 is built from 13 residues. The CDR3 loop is CASSQKLGTGEFF. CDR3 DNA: TGTGCCAGCAGCCAAAAGCTAGGGACAGGGGAGTTCTTC.

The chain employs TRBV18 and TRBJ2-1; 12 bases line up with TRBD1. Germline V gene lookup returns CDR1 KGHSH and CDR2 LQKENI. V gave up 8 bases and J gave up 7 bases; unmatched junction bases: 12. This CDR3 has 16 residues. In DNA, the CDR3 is TGTGCCAGCCTAAGAAGCGGGACAGGGGGCCAGAATGAGCAGTTCTTC. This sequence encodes CASLRSGTGGQNEQFF.

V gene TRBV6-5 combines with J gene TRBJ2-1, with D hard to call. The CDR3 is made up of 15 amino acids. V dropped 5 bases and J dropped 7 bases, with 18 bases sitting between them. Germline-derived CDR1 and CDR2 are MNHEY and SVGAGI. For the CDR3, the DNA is TGTGCCAGCAGTCAGAGTGCGGCCGGTTCGAATGAGCAGTTCTTC. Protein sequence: CASSQSAAGSNEQFF.

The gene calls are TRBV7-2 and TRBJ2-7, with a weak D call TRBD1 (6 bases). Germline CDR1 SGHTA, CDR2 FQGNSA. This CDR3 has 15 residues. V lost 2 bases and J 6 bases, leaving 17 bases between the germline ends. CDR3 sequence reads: CASSLILGTGREQYF. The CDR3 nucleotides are TGTGCCAGCAGCTTAATACTGGGTACAGGGCGCGAGCAGTACTTC.

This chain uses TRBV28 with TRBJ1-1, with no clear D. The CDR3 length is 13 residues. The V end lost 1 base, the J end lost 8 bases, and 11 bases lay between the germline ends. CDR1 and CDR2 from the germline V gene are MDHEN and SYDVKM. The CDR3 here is CASSLSASREAFF. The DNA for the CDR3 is TGTGCCAGCAGTTTATCTGCGAGCAGGGAAGCTTTCTTT.